Listed below are T cell receptor beta chains from one sample, sequenced in a study of OX40 agonist ivuxolimab in advanced cancers. The data were produced by immunoSEQ multiplex PCR, yet TCRdb's version contains in-frame clones alone and is incomplete. This table holds some 65,000 clones, around 90% found once. This specimen was CD4+ or CD8+ T cells sorted from blood, taken in a trial of the OX40 agonist ivuxolimab. These receptors originate from an adult with an advanced solid tumor such as melanoma, head and neck, liver or kidney cancer. Both conserved end residues are part of each CDR3. A D gene is named only where the DNA matches it firmly. The size field is filled for only some rows; it gives once, few, many or a size class.

v_call	j_call	clone_size	d_call	cdr3_aa	cdr3_nt
TRBV4-3	TRBJ1-5	.	.	CASSQSYVQPQHF	TGCGCCAGCAGCCAAAGTTATGTTCAGCCCCAGCATTTT
TRBV19	TRBJ2-1	.	TRBD1	CASSITGTGSNEQFF	TGTGCCAGTAGTATTACCGGGACAGGGAGCAATGAGCAGTTCTTC
TRBV27	TRBJ1-2	few	TRBD1	CASSFRDRGGYTF	TGTGCCAGCAGTTTCCGGGACAGGGGAGGCTACACCTTC
TRBV11-2	TRBJ1-2	.	.	CASSKEPEGRGAGYTF	TGTGCCAGCAGCAAAGAACCGGAGGGAAGAGGGGCTGGCTACACCTTC
TRBV29-1	TRBJ2-1	.	TRBD2	CSASTSVYNEQFF	TGCAGCGCTAGCACTAGCGTTTACAATGAGCAGTTCTTC
TRBV6-5	TRBJ1-2	once	TRBD1	CASSYAWDRFYGYTF	TGTGCCAGCAGTTATGCATGGGACAGGTTCTATGGCTACACCTTC
TRBV28	TRBJ1-4	.	.	CASREGGEKLFF	TGTGCCAGCAGGGAGGGAGGTGAAAAACTGTTTTTT
TRBV7-2	TRBJ2-7	.	TRBD2	CASTPGGGKREQYF	TGTGCCAGCACCCCGGGCGGGGGAAAGCGCGAGCAGTACTTC
TRBV7-2	TRBJ2-1	.	TRBD2	CASSLRGSYNEQFF	TGTGCCAGCAGCTTGCGGGGGTCCTACAATGAGCAGTTCTTC
TRBV29-1	TRBJ2-7	.	TRBD1	CSAAGTGTGAYEQYF	TGCAGCGCCGCGGGAACCGGGACAGGGGCCTACGAGCAGTACTTC
TRBV5-1	TRBJ1-1	.	TRBD1	CASSLERQGGTEAFF	TGCGCCAGCAGCTTGGAACGACAGGGAGGGACTGAAGCTTTCTTT
TRBV5-4	TRBJ2-1	.	.	CASSLPGTNEQFF	TGTGCCAGCAGCTTGCCAGGTACGAATGAGCAGTTCTTC
TRBV5-1	TRBJ1-2	.	.	CASRRENYGYTF	TGCGCCAGCAGACGGGAAAACTATGGCTACACCTTC
TRBV7-2	TRBJ1-1	.	.	CASSLGMGNTEAFF	TGTGCCAGCAGCTTAGGTATGGGGAACACTGAAGCTTTCTTT
TRBV2	TRBJ1-2	.	TRBD1	CASSLLQGSKNGYTF	TGTGCCAGCAGTTTACTACAGGGGTCGAAAAATGGCTACACCTTC
TRBV30	TRBJ1-1	.	.	CAWRRGDTEAFF	TGTGCCTGGAGAAGGGGGGACACTGAAGCTTTCTTT
TRBV7-3	TRBJ1-2	.	.	CASSPMGGGNYGYTF	TGTGCCAGCAGCCCAATGGGGGGTGGGAACTATGGCTACACCTTC
TRBV6-1	TRBJ2-2	.	.	CASSEALGSGELFF	TGTGCCAGCAGTGAAGCGCTAGGGAGCGGGGAGCTGTTTTTT
TRBV6-5	TRBJ2-1	.	.	CASSGSGVVEVLRFF	TGTGCCAGCAGTGGCTCAGGGGTTGTGGAGGTTTTGCGGTTCTTC
TRBV15	TRBJ2-2	.	.	CATSRDPGSNTGELFF	TGTGCCACCAGCAGAGATCCAGGGAGTAACACCGGGGAGCTGTTTTTT
TRBV19	TRBJ1-3	few	.	CASTPDPSGNTIYF	TGTGCCAGTACCCCGGACCCATCTGGAAACACCATATATTTT
TRBV11-1	TRBJ2-3	few	.	CASSSGLYTDTQYF	TGTGCCAGCAGCTCGGGACTTTACACAGATACGCAGTATTTT
TRBV2	TRBJ2-4	.	.	CASDRGMKNIQYF	TGTGCCAGCGACCGGGGTATGAAAAACATTCAGTACTTC
TRBV6-6	TRBJ1-1	once	.	CASSYGWQPNTEAFF	TGTGCCAGCAGTTACGGATGGCAACCGAACACTGAAGCTTTCTTT
TRBV7-9	TRBJ1-3	.	TRBD1	CASSLGQGPSSGNTIYF	TGTGCCAGCAGCTTAGGACAGGGCCCCAGCTCTGGAAACACCATATATTTT
TRBV5-1	TRBJ2-6	.	TRBD1	CASSPPLGQVIDSGANVLTF	TGCGCCAGCAGCCCCCCCCTCGGACAGGTTATCGATTCTGGGGCCAACGTCCTGACTTTC
TRBV19	TRBJ1-5	.	TRBD1	CASSMAGTGYSNQPQHF	TGTGCCAGTAGTATGGCCGGGACAGGGTATAGCAATCAGCCCCAGCATTTT
TRBV2	TRBJ1-3	.	.	CASSELSSGNTIYF	TGTGCCAGCAGTGAATTGAGCTCTGGAAACACCATATATTTT
TRBV5-1	TRBJ2-2	.	.	CASSPDPGAVSGELFF	TGCGCCAGCAGCCCGGACCCGGGAGCAGTGTCCGGGGAGCTGTTTTTT
TRBV27	TRBJ1-1	.	.	CASSTVVSNTEAFF	TGTGCCAGCAGTACAGTAGTTTCGAACACTGAAGCTTTCTTT
TRBV2	TRBJ1-1	.	.	CASSVQGGNTEAFF	TGTGCCAGCAGTGTTCAGGGAGGGAACACTGAAGCTTTCTTT
TRBV5-5	TRBJ2-7	.	TRBD1	CASSPGDRDSYEQYF	TGTGCCAGCAGCCCCGGCGACAGGGACTCCTACGAGCAGTACTTC
TRBV28	TRBJ2-7	.	.	CATQGYEQYF	TGTGCCACTCAGGGTTACGAGCAGTACTTC
TRBV28	TRBJ1-2	.	TRBD1	CASTSMGTGGGYTF	TGTGCCAGCACCTCAATGGGGACAGGGGGTGGCTACACCTTC
TRBV11-2	TRBJ2-1	few	TRBD2	CASSSLAPSSYNEQFF	TGTGCCAGCAGCTCACTAGCGCCTAGCTCCTACAATGAGCAGTTCTTC
TRBV18	TRBJ2-5	.	.	CASSLNQGVQETQYF	TGTGCCAGCTCACTTAATCAGGGTGTTCAAGAGACCCAGTACTTC
TRBV28	TRBJ1-1	.	.	CASSLWRDSNTEAFF	TGTGCCAGCAGCCTCTGGCGAGATTCGAACACTGAAGCTTTCTTT
TRBV28	TRBJ1-2	.	.	CASSLSGSRESLNGYTF	TGTGCCAGCAGTTTATCGGGGAGCAGGGAATCTCTGAATGGCTACACCTTC
TRBV5-6	TRBJ2-7	medium-sized	TRBD1	CASSPGQGREQYF	TGTGCCAGCAGCCCGGGACAGGGTCGCGAGCAGTACTTC
TRBV7-2	TRBJ1-3	medium-sized	.	CASSLRQGNTIYF	TGTGCCAGCAGCTTAAGACAGGGAAACACCATATATTTT
TRBV2	TRBJ1-2	.	.	CASRRDLNRSIYGYTF	TGTGCCAGCAGAAGAGACTTGAACCGATCCATCTATGGCTACACCTTC